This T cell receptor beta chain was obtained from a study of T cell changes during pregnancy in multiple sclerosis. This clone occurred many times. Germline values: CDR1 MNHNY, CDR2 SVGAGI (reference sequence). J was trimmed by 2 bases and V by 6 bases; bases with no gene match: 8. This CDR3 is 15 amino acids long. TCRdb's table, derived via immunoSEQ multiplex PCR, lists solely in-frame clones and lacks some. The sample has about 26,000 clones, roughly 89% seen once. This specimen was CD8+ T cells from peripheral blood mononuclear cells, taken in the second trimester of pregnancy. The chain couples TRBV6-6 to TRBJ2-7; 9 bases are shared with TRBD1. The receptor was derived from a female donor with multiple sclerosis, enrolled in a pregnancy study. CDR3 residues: CASRIQGALPYEQYF. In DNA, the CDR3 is TGTGCCAGCAGGATACAGGGGGCGCTTCCCTACGAGCAGTACTTC.